This T cell receptor (beta chain) was observed in a study of blood T cells in healthy people across ages. Germline CDR1 and CDR2: DFQATT and SNEGSKA (reference sequence). This CDR3 contains 13 residues. Trimming took 7 bases from V and 1 from J; bases not matched to a gene: 4. Every participating donor contributed around 9.5 milliliters of peripheral blood through a draw. Samples each yielded at least 6 micrograms of total RNA. Worth noting for this clonotype: The antigen is not known.

Study results and limitations: Possibly confounding the expanded clonotype changes was the fact that donor CMV status was unknown.

For the second PCR, which ran for roughly 6 to 12 cycles, a sample-barcoded 5' primer and a J-beta primer mix were used. TCRdb reanalysed the 5' RACE reads using MiXCR and keeps one entry per CDR3 protein. This sample yields 850,000 to 1,000,000 distinct CDR3 sequences, of which about 48% are seen a single time; about an eighth belongs to the top ten. The origin of this receptor is a man aged 25 to 40 in good health. Source material: blood. The chain combines TRBV20-1 with TRBJ1-1, with TRBD1 identical over 9 bases. This CDR3 reads CSVWTGANTEAFF. The CDR3, as DNA: TGCAGTGTTTGGACAGGGGCGAACACTGAAGCTTTCTTT.